These T cell receptor beta chains were read from a single sample in a study of human T cells and chemical hapten exposure. A single record per CDR3 protein comes from TCRdb applying MiXCR to the RACE reads. The sample shows a few hundred thousand distinct CDR3 sequences, over 6% of them seen only once. This material consisted of whole blood, taken in connection with sensitization to the hapten diphenylcyclopropenone (DPC). Receptors were obtained from a woman aged 18-29 years with alopecia areata. Some clones in this sample may be carry-over from other donors' samples. CDR3s include the opening cysteine and the closing phenylalanine or tryptophan. The D gene is left open where the match is weak. Size values are once, few and many counts, or a class for expanded clones, and some rows have none.

V gene	D gene	clone size	J gene	CDR3 DNA	CDR3 protein
TRBV14	NA	many	TRBJ2-5	TGTGCCAGCAGCCAGAAAGAGACCCAGTACTTC	CASSQKETQYF
TRBV5-1	TRBD2	NA	TRBJ2-3	TGCGCCAGCAGCTTGACGACTAGCCCCACAGATACGCAGTATTTT	CASSLTTSPTDTQYF
TRBV10-3	TRBD1	many	TRBJ1-4	TGTGCCACGCTACAGGGGGCGGATGAAAAACTGTTTTTT	CATLQGADEKLFF
TRBV28	NA	few	TRBJ1-4	TGTGCCAGCAGTTTAGGGGACGGGTCAAAAGAAAAACTGTTTTTT	CASSLGDGSKEKLFF
TRBV2	TRBD1	many	TRBJ1-1	TGTGCCAGTTTCCTGACAGGGGGCACTTTCTTT	CASFLTGGTFF
TRBV7-2	TRBD1	NA	TRBJ2-7	TGTGCCAGCAGCCGCGGGGGACAGGGCTACGAGCAGTACTTC	CASSRGGQGYEQYF
TRBV4-3	TRBD2	few	TRBJ2-1	TGCGCCAGCAGCCACACTAGCGGGGGGGCCAATGAGCAGTTCTTC	CASSHTSGGANEQFF
TRBV6-4	NA	many	TRBJ2-3	TGTGCCAGCAGTGAAACAGGAGAGGAAGATACGCAGTATTTT	CASSETGEEDTQYF
TRBV6-1	TRBD1	once	TRBJ2-7	TGTGCCAGCAAGTGGACAGGGGACTACGAGCAGTACTTC	CASKWTGDYEQYF
TRBV6-2/TRBV6-3	TRBD2	few	TRBJ2-3	TGTGCCAGCACGCTATTCCCCTATAGCGGGGGGGGCACAGATACGCAGTATTTT	CASTLFPYSGGGTDTQYF
TRBV19	TRBD2	few	TRBJ2-1	TGTGCCAGTAGTAGGCGGGGGGGCCACAATGAGCAGTTCTTC	CASSRRGGHNEQFF
TRBV20-1	NA	few	TRBJ2-3	TGCAGTGCCCAGCCAGGTAGCACAGATACGCAGTATTTT	CSAQPGSTDTQYF
TRBV27	NA	few	TRBJ1-6	TGTGCCAGCAGTTGGGGATATGGGGCGGGCAATTCACCCCTCCACTTT	CASSWGYGAGNSPLHF
TRBV29-1	NA	NA	TRBJ2-7	TGCAGCGTTGAAGGTAGACTGGGACTCTACGAGCAGTACTTC	CSVEGRLGLYEQYF
TRBV24-1	TRBD1	many	TRBJ1-4	TGTGCCACCAGTGATGGAGGACAGGGCGGTGAAAAACTGTTTTTT	CATSDGGQGGEKLFF
TRBV5-5	NA	few	TRBJ2-5	TGTGCCAGCAGCTTGGGCGGGGAAAAGACCCAGTACTTC	CASSLGGEKTQYF
TRBV3-1	TRBD2	few	TRBJ2-3	TGTGCCAGCAGCCAAGATAGGCTAGCGGGGGCCATTAGCACAGATACGCAGTATTTT	CASSQDRLAGAISTDTQYF
TRBV10-3	NA	few	TRBJ1-3	TGTGCCATCAGGGAGGAGTGGTGGGAGCACTCTGGAAACACCATATATTTT	CAIREEWWEHSGNTIYF
TRBV11-2	NA	many	TRBJ2-7	TGTGCCAGCAGCTTAGAGATAGCAGGGGCCTACGAGCAGTACTTC	CASSLEIAGAYEQYF
TRBV2	NA	once	TRBJ2-3	TGTGCCAGCAGTGAAGGTCGAAATACGCAGTATTTT	CASSEGRNTQYF
TRBV3-1	NA	NA	TRBJ2-4	TGTGCCAGCAGCCAAGTGGATGGGGCTTCCGGGACCCCTAACATTCAGTACTTC	CASSQVDGASGTPNIQYF
TRBV10-3	NA	many	TRBJ1-3	TGTGCCATCAGTGAGAACACCGACGCGAACACCATATATTTT	CAISENTDANTIYF
TRBV5-1	NA	many	TRBJ1-1	TGCGCCAGCAGCCCGGAACAGGGTTCGGTGACTGAAGCTTTCTTT	CASSPEQGSVTEAFF
TRBV18	NA	NA	TRBJ2-5	TGTGCCAGCTCACCAAAAGGGCAAGAGACCCAGTACTTC	CASSPKGQETQYF
TRBV28	NA	many	TRBJ1-6	TGTGCCAGCAGCCTCCTTGGACCCCTCCACTTT	CASSLLGPLHF
TRBV11-2	NA	many	TRBJ2-3	TGTGCCAGCAGCCGAACACCCCCCGCAGATACGCAGTATTTT	CASSRTPPADTQYF
TRBV7-9	NA	NA	TRBJ1-3	TGTGCCACCCGGAGCGGAAACACCATATATTTT	CATRSGNTIYF
TRBV5-6	TRBD1	many	TRBJ1-5	TGTGCCAGCAGCTCGGGGACAGCCAGTAATCAGCCCCAGCATTTT	CASSSGTASNQPQHF
TRBV12-3/TRBV12-4	NA	many	TRBJ2-1	TGTGCCAGCAGACCCCAGGGGCTTGTTGGGAATGAGCAGTTCTTC	CASRPQGLVGNEQFF
TRBV11-2	NA	NA	TRBJ2-2	TGTGCCAGCAGCTTAGCGGGGCTCTGGGTCACCGGGGAGCTGTTTTTT	CASSLAGLWVTGELFF
TRBV7-2	NA	few	TRBJ2-7	TGTGCCAGCAGCACCGGGGGTACAACCTACGAGCAGTACTTC	CASSTGGTTYEQYF
TRBV7-2	NA	many	TRBJ2-5	TGTGCCAGCAGCACCCGACTCGTTTCGTACTTC	CASSTRLVSYF
TRBV6-2/TRBV6-3	NA	many	TRBJ2-3	TGTGCCAGCAGTTACTCGGATACGCAGTATTTT	CASSYSDTQYF
TRBV6-6	NA	NA	TRBJ2-4	TGTGCCAGCAGTTACCCGAGGACAGAAAACATTCAGTACTTC	CASSYPRTENIQYF
TRBV25-1	NA	NA	TRBJ2-3	TGTGCCAGCGCTACCCGGGCAGGGGCGGGATCAGATACGCAGTATTTT	CASATRAGAGSDTQYF
TRBV29-1	TRBD2	many	TRBJ2-3	TGCAGCGTTGAATTTTCCCCGTCCAGCCAGCGGGGGGTGTCTCACACAGATACGCAGTATTTT	CSVEFSPSSQRGVSHTDTQYF
TRBV6-5	NA	NA	TRBJ1-3	TGTGCCAGCAGTTACACCAGCAGCGGGATCTCTGGAAACACCATATATTTT	CASSYTSSGISGNTIYF
TRBV4-1	NA	NA	TRBJ2-7	TGCGCCAGCAGCCAAACCGGCGGGACCTTTAAGGAGCAGTACTTC	CASSQTGGTFKEQYF
TRBV2	NA	few	TRBJ2-2	TGTGCCAGCTCCTTTGGCGGGGTTACCGGGGAGCTGTTTTTT	CASSFGGVTGELFF
TRBV7-2	TRBD1	NA	TRBJ2-7	TGTGCCAGCGCCCTACAGGGGGCTATCAACGAGCAGTACTTC	CASALQGAINEQYF
TRBV6-1	NA	few	TRBJ1-2	TGTGCCAGCAGTGACCGCGACAGGCCATATGGCTACACCTTC	CASSDRDRPYGYTF
TRBV12-3/TRBV12-4	TRBD1	many	TRBJ1-1	TGTGCCAGCAGTTCCGGGACAGCCCTGAACACTGAAGCTTTCTTT	CASSSGTALNTEAFF
TRBV7-2	NA	few	TRBJ2-1	TGTGCCAGCAGCATACAGGGAGTCTTAAACGATGAGCAGTTCTTC	CASSIQGVLNDEQFF
TRBV5-4	TRBD1	NA	TRBJ2-1	TGTGCCAGCAGCTTGGCAACAGGGGGGCGGAATGAGCAGTTCTTC	CASSLATGGRNEQFF
TRBV6-5	TRBD1	NA	TRBJ2-2	TGTGCCAGCAGCCCCGGGACAGGTCGAGGGGAGCTGTTTTTT	CASSPGTGRGELFF
TRBV28	NA	NA	TRBJ2-7	TGTGCCAGCAGTTTAGGAGACAGTAACTACGAGCAGTACTTC	CASSLGDSNYEQYF
TRBV6-2/TRBV6-3	NA	NA	TRBJ1-5	TGTGCCAGCAGTTACTCAAGTGGGTCGATAGGACAGCCCCAGCATTTT	CASSYSSGSIGQPQHF
TRBV9	TRBD1	few	TRBJ2-3	TGTGCCAGCAGCGTAGAGACAGGGGTTGTCGATACGCAGTATTTT	CASSVETGVVDTQYF
TRBV29-1	NA	NA	TRBJ1-2	TGCAGCGCCGTGGTGAACTATGGCTACACCTTC	CSAVVNYGYTF
TRBV7-2	NA	many	TRBJ1-6	TGTGCCAGCAGCTTCGGACAGTTGAATTCACCCCTCCACTTT	CASSFGQLNSPLHF
TRBV7-2	NA	NA	TRBJ2-5	TGTGCCAGCAGCTTAAAGGAGGATATTCAAGAGACCCAGTACTTC	CASSLKEDIQETQYF
TRBV7-7	NA	few	TRBJ2-5	TGTGCTAGCAGTTCCTCGGGCCCGGACCCGAGAGAGACCCAGTACTTC	CASSSSGPDPRETQYF
TRBV18	NA	NA	TRBJ2-3	TGTGCCAGCTCACCGGGCAGCAGCCTCACAGATACGCAGTATTTT	CASSPGSSLTDTQYF
TRBV12-3/TRBV12-4	NA	NA	TRBJ2-7	TGTGCCAGCAGTCCTGACGGGGACGTCCGCTCCTACGAGCAGTACTTC	CASSPDGDVRSYEQYF
TRBV5-6	NA	few	TRBJ2-7	TGTGCCAGCAGTTCGGACCTCTACGAGCAGTACTTC	CASSSDLYEQYF